This entry lists 21 T cell receptor beta chains sequenced from one sample in a study of T-cell memory formation after mild COVID-19. Via MiXCR, TCRdb re-called the 5' RACE reads, giving one row per CDR3 protein. The table shows 400,000 or so distinct CDR3 sequences, with 20% occurring only once. The source material was PBMCs or a T cell subset sorted from them (not recorded which). Receptor source: an adult woman who had mild COVID-19 (a few samples of this study predate the infection). Cell type and time point are not known.

The rearrangement links TRBV10-3 to TRBJ2-1, with TRBD2 matching over 12 bases. V lost 6 bases and J lost 1; bases outside the gene matches: 7. Germline values: CDR1 ENHRY, CDR2 SYGVKD. The CDR3 has 17 amino acids. The CDR3 DNA reads TGTGCCATCAGAACGACTAGCGGGAGTATTTCCTACAATGAGCAGTTCTTC. Its translation is CAIRTTSGSISYNEQFF.

The chain combines TRBV30 with TRBJ1-6; tentatively, D is TRBD1 (5 bases). Germline V gene lookup returns CDR1 GTSNPN and CDR2 SVGIG (reference sequence). Trimming cost V 0 bases and J 12 bases, with 15 bases left between them. CDR3 length: 14 residues. CDR3 nucleotides: TGTGCCTGGAGTGTGGGGCAGGGTAATGTACCCCTCCACTTT. It specifies CAWSVGQGNVPLHF.

This sequence joins TRBV27 and TRBJ1-1, with D possibly matching TRBD1 (6 bases). The CDR3 totals 14 residues. CDR1 and CDR2 (germline): MNHEY, SMNVEV (reference sequence). Trimming removed 3 bases from V and 5 bases from J, with 13 bases in between. CDR3: CASSFQGRMTEAFF. CDR3 DNA sequence: TGTGCCAGCAGTTTTCAGGGGAGAATGACTGAAGCTTTCTTT.

In this sample, this clonotype turned up a few times. The chain carries TRBV9 and TRBJ2-3, with 8 bases that match TRBD2. The junction had 5 bases not matched to a gene; V was cut back by 0 bases and J by 2 bases. Germline assignment: CDR1 SGDLS and CDR2 YYNGEE. The CDR3 extends over 16 amino acids. The CDR3 nucleotides read TGTGCCAGCAGCGTAGTGGAGCGGGGGTACACAGATACGCAGTATTTT. Protein sequence: CASSVVERGYTDTQYF.

The rearrangement joins TRBV11-1 to TRBJ2-2, with TRBD2 as a possible D gene (6 bases). V lost 2 bases to trimming and J lost 3 bases, with 16 bases between them. CDR1 and CDR2 from the germline V gene are SGHAT and FQDESV (reference sequence). This CDR3 comprises 17 residues. CDR3 residues: CASSLSSGGSHTGELFF. As DNA, the CDR3 is TGTGCCAGCAGCTTAAGTTCCGGGGGATCACACACCGGGGAGCTGTTTTTT.

This clonotype was counted many times. The chain recombines TRBV25-1 with TRBJ1-4; a weak D match, TRBD1 (5 bases). Per germline, CDR1 MGHDK and CDR2 SYGVNS. Trimming stripped 2 bases from V and 8 bases from J, with 15 bases between. The CDR3 contains 15 residues. The DNA of the CDR3 is TGTGCCAGCAGTGAAATCAGGGCTGGGAGAGAAAAACTGTTTTTT. Translating it yields CASSEIRAGREKLFF.

J is TRBJ1-5 and V is TRBV19, with a tentative D call TRBD1 (5 bases). Trimming shortened V by 4 bases and J by 5 bases, and 15 bases separated the two germline ends. Germline V gene lookup returns CDR1 LNHDA and CDR2 SQIVND (reference sequence). CDR3 length equals 15 residues. The CDR3 DNA is TGTGCCAGTAGTACCCCCAGGGATCGCCATCAGCCCCAGCATTTT. This sequence encodes CASSTPRDRHQPQHF.

This clonotype was detected only a few times. The chain carries TRBV9 and TRBJ2-7, with D perhaps matching TRBD1 (5 bases). Germline CDR1 and CDR2: SGDLS and YYNGEE. Trimming took off 4 bases at V and 0 bases at J, with 17 bases between the two ends. The CDR3 runs 16 residues. The DNA of the CDR3 is TGTGCCAGCAGCTCTTCGGACATTGCCCTCTCCTACGAGCAGTACTTC. It codes for CASSSSDIALSYEQYF.

This clonotype occurred a few times. The chain links TRBV29-1 to TRBJ2-2, with a possible D match to TRBD2 (6 bases). V lost 6 bases to trimming and J lost 5 bases, with 16 bases between them. The CDR3 runs 14 residues. The germline V gene has CDR1 SQVTM and CDR2 ANQGSEA. For the CDR3, the DNA is TGCAGCGTCCTCACTACCGGAGGGACCGGGGAGCTGTTTTTT. It yields the protein CSVLTTGGTGELFF.

This chain uses TRBV5-1 with TRBJ1-1; D perhaps matches TRBD1 (6 bases). The germline CDR1 and CDR2 sequences are SGHRS and YFSETQ. V was trimmed by 0 bases and J by 2 bases, leaving 14 bases between them. This CDR3 has 16 residues. The CDR3 DNA reads TGCGCCAGCAGCTTGGACGGGGGCGCGGTTAACACTGAAGCTTTCTTT. It specifies CASSLDGGAVNTEAFF.

The chain is built from TRBV5-1 and TRBJ2-1; D remains ambiguous. Trimming removed 5 bases from V and 7 bases from J, with 7 bases in between. Germline CDR1 is SGHRS and CDR2 is YFSETQ. There are 11 residues in the CDR3. CDR3 in amino acids: CASRIQNEQFF. CDR3 nucleotide sequence: TGCGCCAGCAGGATACAGAATGAGCAGTTCTTC.

The sample holds a few counts of this clonotype. The V gene is TRBV24-1, the J gene TRBJ2-1; no reliable D call. Between the trimmed V and J ends, which lost 3 bases and 6 bases, there was a span of 14 bases. The CDR3 runs to 15 residues. Germline V lookup: CDR1 KGHDR, CDR2 SFDVKD. CDR3 DNA sequence: TGTGCCACCAGTGATGGGTCGTGGGGTCCCAATGAGCAGTTCTTC. It codes for CATSDGSWGPNEQFF.

A few counts support this clonotype. In nucleotides, the CDR3 is TGCGCCAGCAGCCCGCACGCACCTGTATACGAGCAGTACTTC. Translation gives CASSPHAPVYEQYF. This chain links TRBV4-1 with TRBJ2-7; D call uncertain. This CDR3 has 14 residues. CDR1 and CDR2 (germline): MGHRA, YSYEKL. Trimming shortened V by 4 bases and J by 4 bases, and 14 bases separated the two germline ends.

V and J are TRBV9 and TRBJ2-3; 7 nucleotides agree with TRBD2. Germline V gene data show CDR1 as SGDLS and CDR2 as YYNGEE. V gave up 4 bases and J gave up 2 bases; unmatched junction bases: 4. This CDR3 is built from 14 residues. The DNA for the CDR3 is TGTGCCAGCAGCCCATGGGACTACACAGATACGCAGTATTTT. Translated: CASSPWDYTDTQYF.

The J gene is TRBJ2-5, the V gene TRBV11-2; the D gene is possibly TRBD1 (5 bases). In germline, CDR1 is SGHAT, CDR2 FQNNGV. The length of the CDR3 is 13 residues. Trimming left V 5 bases short and J 5 bases short, with 12 bases between. CDR3 DNA: TGTGCCAGCAGCCAAGGGGTCTCGGAGACCCAGTACTTC. This encodes CASSQGVSETQYF.

The chain combines TRBV20-1 with TRBJ1-1; D perhaps matches TRBD1 (6 bases). The V gene's germline CDR1 is DFQATT and CDR2 SNEGSKA (reference sequence). V gave up 3 bases and J gave up 3 bases, with 17 bases separating them. CDR3 length: 15 residues. DNA of the CDR3: TGCAGTGCTAGGGAGCAGGGGATGATGTACACTGAAGCTTTCTTT. Translating gives CSAREQGMMYTEAFF.

The chain has TRBV7-2 and TRBJ2-7; TRBD1 matches at 8 bases. The CDR3 covers 16 residues. Per the germline V gene, CDR1 is SGHTA and CDR2 is FQGNSA. V gave up 3 bases and J gave up 1 base; unmatched junction bases: 8. In DNA form, the CDR3 reads TGTGCCAGCAGCTTCACCGGGACAGGTTTGTCCTACGAGCAGTACTTC. This gives the protein CASSFTGTGLSYEQYF.

The chain uses TRBV19 and TRBJ2-7, with TRBD1 identical over 9 bases. The CDR3 sequence is 14 residues long. CDR1 LNHDA and CDR2 SQIVND come from the germline V gene (reference sequence). J was trimmed by 5 bases and V by 7 bases; bases with no gene match: 9. The CDR3 sequence is CASNTGQGTHEQYF. DNA of the CDR3: TGTGCCAGTAACACCGGACAGGGGACCCACGAGCAGTACTTC. Drawing the rest from reference TRBV19 and TRBJ2-7, the complete variable domain is DGGITQSPKYLFRKEGQNVTLSCEQNLNHDAMYWYRQDPGQGLRLIYYSQIVNDFQKGDIAEGYSVSREKKESFPLTVTSAQKNPTAFYLCASNTGQGTHEQYFGPGTRLTVT.

This rearrangement joins TRBV6-2 or TRBV6-3 to TRBJ2-1; tentatively, D is TRBD2 (6 bases). This CDR3 has 14 amino acids. Trimming took off 4 bases at V and 2 bases at J, with 9 bases between the two ends. CDR1 and CDR2 from the germline V gene are MNHEY and SVGEGT. The CDR3 protein is CASSSAGPYNEQFF. The CDR3 DNA reads TGTGCCAGCAGTTCAGCGGGCCCCTACAATGAGCAGTTCTTC.

V gene TRBV6-5 combines with J gene TRBJ2-1, with D perhaps matching TRBD2 (5 bases). Looked up from germline, CDR1 is MNHEY and CDR2 is SVGAGI. The CDR3 totals 17 residues. Trimming shortened V by 0 bases and J by 0 bases, and 12 bases separated the two germline ends. The CDR3 region has the DNA TGTGCCAGCAGTTACTCGCCCAGCGGCAGCTCCTACAATGAGCAGTTCTTC. This codes for CASSYSPSGSSYNEQFF.

This clonotype has just a few counts. The chain carries TRBV7-9 and TRBJ2-5, with D unresolved. Deletions cut 3 bases from V and 1 base from J, with 12 bases between. Germline loops: CDR1 SEHNR, CDR2 FQNEAQ (reference sequence). CDR3 length: 15 residues. As DNA, the CDR3 is TGTGCCAGCAGCTTTGGACCAGCCCCCCAAGAGACCCAGTACTTC. Protein product: CASSFGPAPQETQYF.